This T cell receptor (beta chain) emerged from a study of blood T cell repertoires in COVID-19. Turning to the study itself: PBMCs, B-cell-depleted T cells, or T cells were the source of the cDNA or gDNA that made up the material.

The data were produced by immunoSEQ multiplex PCR, yet TCRdb's version contains in-frame clones alone and is incomplete. The sample yields over 250,000 clones, around 87% seen once. This clone was observed once. Participants were aged 18 to 89 years, lived in around 25 US areas, and enrolled virtually. V shed 3 bases and J shed 9 bases, with 6 bases lying between them. The CDR3 runs 11 residues. Germline V lookup: CDR1 WNHNN, CDR2 SYGVQD (reference sequence). The sample taken for sequencing was PBMCs or T cells enriched from blood (not recorded which). The chain couples TRBV10-1 to TRBJ2-1; D gene ambiguous. This sequence was found in a woman aged 30 to 39 who had recovered from COVID-19. CDR3 residues: CASSDRSEQFF. The CDR3 DNA follows: TGCGCCAGCAGTGACCGGTCTGAGCAGTTCTTC.